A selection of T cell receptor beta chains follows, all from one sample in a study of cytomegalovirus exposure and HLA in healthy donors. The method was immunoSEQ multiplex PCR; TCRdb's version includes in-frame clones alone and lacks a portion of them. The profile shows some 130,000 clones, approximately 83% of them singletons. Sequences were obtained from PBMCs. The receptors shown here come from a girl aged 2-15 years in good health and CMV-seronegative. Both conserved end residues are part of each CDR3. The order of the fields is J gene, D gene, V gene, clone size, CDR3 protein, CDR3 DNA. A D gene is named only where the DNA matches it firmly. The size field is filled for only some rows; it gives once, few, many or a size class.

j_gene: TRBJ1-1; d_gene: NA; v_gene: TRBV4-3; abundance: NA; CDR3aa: CASSRATGIDTEAFF; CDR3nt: TGCGCCAGCAGCCGGGCTACAGGGATAGACACTGAAGCTTTCTTT
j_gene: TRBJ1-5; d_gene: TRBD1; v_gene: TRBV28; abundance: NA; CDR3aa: CACGGQGNQPQHF; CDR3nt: TGTGCCTGCGGGGGACAGGGAAATCAGCCCCAGCATTTT
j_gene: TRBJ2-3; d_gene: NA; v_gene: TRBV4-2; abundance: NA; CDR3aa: CASSQDGGSTDTQYF; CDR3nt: TGTGCCAGCAGCCAAGATGGAGGTAGCACAGATACGCAGTATTTT
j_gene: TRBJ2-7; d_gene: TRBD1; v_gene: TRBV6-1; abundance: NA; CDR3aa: CASSRTGTGGEQYF; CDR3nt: TGTGCCAGCAGTCGGACCGGGACAGGGGGCGAGCAGTACTTC
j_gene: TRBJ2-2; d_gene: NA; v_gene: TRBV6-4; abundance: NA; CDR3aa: CASSEEAESTGELFF; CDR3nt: TGTGCCAGCAGTGAAGAGGCGGAGAGCACCGGGGAGCTGTTTTTT
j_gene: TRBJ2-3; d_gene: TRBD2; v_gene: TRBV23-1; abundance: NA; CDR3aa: CASSKGLAGGVTDTQYF; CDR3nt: TGCGCCAGCAGTAAAGGACTAGCGGGAGGGGTCACAGATACGCAGTATTTT
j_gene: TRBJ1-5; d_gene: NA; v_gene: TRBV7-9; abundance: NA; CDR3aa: CASSLTGSNQPQHF; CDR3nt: TGTGCCAGCAGCTTAACGGGTTCCAATCAGCCCCAGCATTTT
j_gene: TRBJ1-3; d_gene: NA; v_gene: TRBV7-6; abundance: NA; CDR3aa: CASSSNSGAGNTIYF; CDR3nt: TGTGCCAGCAGCTCCAACTCAGGGGCTGGAAACACCATATATTTT
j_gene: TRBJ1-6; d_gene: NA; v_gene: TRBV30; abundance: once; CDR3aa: CAWTPGSPSPLHF; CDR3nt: TGTGCCTGGACCCCAGGCAGCCCTTCACCCCTCCACTTT
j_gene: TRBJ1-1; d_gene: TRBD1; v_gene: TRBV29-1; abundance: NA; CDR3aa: CSAPGTGVNTEAFF; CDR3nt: TGCAGCGCTCCCGGGACAGGGGTGAACACTGAAGCTTTCTTT